The T cell receptor beta chain described here comes from a study of OX40 agonist ivuxolimab in advanced cancers. Study at large: Ivuxolimab, an agonist antibody against OX40 (CD134), was given to patients. At 0.01 to 10 mg/kg, ivuxolimab was administered intravenously to patients every 2 weeks. People in dose escalation had one of these cancers: hepatocellular carcinoma, melanoma, renal cell or head and neck cancer.

Points from the study as a whole: No determination was made of the antigen specificity of the expanded peripheral T cells.

With 0 bases removed from V and 2 bases from J, the gap between germline ends came to 16 bases. Looked up from germline, CDR1 is LNHNV and CDR2 is YYDKDF (reference sequence). The CDR3 consists of 18 residues. Data came from immunoSEQ multiplex PCR; TCRdb stores just in-frame clones and leaves some out. The table records about 61,000 clones, about 88% of them present only once. The sample holds a few counts of this clone. What it binds is not known. The receptor's source is an adult with an advanced solid tumor such as melanoma, head and neck, liver or kidney cancer. The rearrangement joins TRBV15 to TRBJ1-4; D gene uncertain. Sequencing was performed on CD4+ or CD8+ T cells sorted from blood, taken in a trial of the OX40 agonist ivuxolimab. The CDR3: CATSRDLDVRATNEKLFF. The CDR3 DNA follows: TGTGCCACCAGCAGAGATCTTGATGTACGGGCCACTAATGAAAAACTGTTTTTT.